This TCR beta chain was found in a study of beta chain features in type 1 diabetes. Looking at the study overall: Patients were similar to healthy donors in age and gender (as well as in cell yields).

Germline values: CDR1 SGHRS, CDR2 YFSETQ. V was pared by 6 bases and J by 2 bases, with 15 bases between. The CDR3 covers 14 residues. The whole isolated RNA underwent reverse transcription, so sequencing captured expressed TCRB transcripts. Read counts averaged approximately 3.6 million for samples of naive, central memory and regulatory T cells. Assay used: immunoSEQ multiplex PCR; TCRdb lists only in-frame clones, some missing. The sample includes around 250,000 clones, approximately 14% seen only once; the top ten take just under 0.02%. Study-wide results and limits: In type 1 diabetes patients, VDJ junctions had fewer insertions; deletions at these junctions were more frequent. Researchers report that Type 1 diabetes patients had moderately but significantly shorter TCRB CDR3s across all four CD4+ subsets.

Details on this clone: Its antigen is unidentified.

The rearrangement links TRBV5-1 to TRBJ2-7, with a tentative D call TRBD2 (7 bases). This receptor was obtained from a man under 40 with type 1 diabetes. The sample was naive CD4+ T cells from blood. In nucleotides, the CDR3 is TGCGCCAGCACGCAGGGGAGCGGGACCTACGAGCAGTACTTC. Amino acids: CASTQGSGTYEQYF.